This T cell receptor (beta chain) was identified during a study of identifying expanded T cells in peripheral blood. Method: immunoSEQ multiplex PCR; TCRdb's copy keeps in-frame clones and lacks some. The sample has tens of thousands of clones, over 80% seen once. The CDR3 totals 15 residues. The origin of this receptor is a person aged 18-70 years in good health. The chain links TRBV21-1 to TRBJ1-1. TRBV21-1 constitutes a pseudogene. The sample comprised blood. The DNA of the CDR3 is TGTGCCAGCAGCAAGGAGGGAGCAGGGCCCGCTGAAGCTTTCTTT. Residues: CASSKEGAGPAEAFF.